This T cell receptor beta chain was identified in a study of T-cell memory formation after mild COVID-19. Overall study context: TCR clusters were mostly donor specific. Study-wide results and limits: Memory from before infection featured some responding clones, which suggests cross-reactive memory joined.

In this sample, this clonotype turned up many times. Its specificity is not known. Researchers used 5'RACE with constant-segment primers to make TCR alpha and TCR beta cDNA libraries that carry sample barcodes and UMIs. MiXCR, run by TCRdb on the 5' RACE reads, gives a single entry per CDR3 protein. The sample has 150,000 to 200,000 distinct CDR3 sequences; around 30% are singletons. This clonotype originated in an adult woman who had mild COVID-19 (a few samples of this study predate the infection). Cell type and time point are not known. Sequenced material: PBMCs or a T cell subset sorted from them (not recorded which).

The CDR3 nucleotides read TGTGCCAGCAGTGAGGCAGGGAACTATGGCTACACCTTC. Translating gives CASSEAGNYGYTF. This chain connects TRBV6-1 to TRBJ1-2, with D possibly being TRBD1 (5 bases). Per germline, CDR1 MNHNS and CDR2 SASEGT. CDR3 length: 13 amino acids. V lost 3 bases and J 2 bases, leaving 7 bases between the germline ends.